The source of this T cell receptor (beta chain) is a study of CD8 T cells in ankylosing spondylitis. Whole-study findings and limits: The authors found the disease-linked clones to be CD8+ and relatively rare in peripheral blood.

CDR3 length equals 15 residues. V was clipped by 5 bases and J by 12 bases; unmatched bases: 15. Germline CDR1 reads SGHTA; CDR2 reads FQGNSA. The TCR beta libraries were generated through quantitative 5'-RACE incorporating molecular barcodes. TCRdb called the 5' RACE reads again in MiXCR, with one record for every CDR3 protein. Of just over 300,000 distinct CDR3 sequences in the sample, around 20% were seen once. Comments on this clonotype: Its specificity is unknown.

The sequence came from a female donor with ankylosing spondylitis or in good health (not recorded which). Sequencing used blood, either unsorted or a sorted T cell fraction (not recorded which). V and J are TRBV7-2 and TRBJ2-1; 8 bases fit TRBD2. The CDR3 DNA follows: TGTGCCAGCAGCCTGACTGACGGGAGGGCCTGGGGGCAGTTCTTC. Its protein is CASSLTDGRAWGQFF.